Below are 31 T cell receptor beta chains sequenced from a single sample in a study of blood T cell repertoires in COVID-19. Some clones are missing from TCRdb's copy, which holds only in-frame ones; the method was immunoSEQ multiplex PCR. The sample records approximately 190,000 clones, over 70% being singletons. Sequencing used peripheral blood. These receptors came from a man aged 55 to 69 with acute or convalescent COVID-19.

The CDR3 DNA reads as TGTGCCAGCAGTTGGACTCCCTTTGGAGATACGCAGTATTTT. This encodes CASSWTPFGDTQYF. The V call is TRBV6-5, the J call TRBJ2-3, with D perhaps TRBD2 (5 bases). In germline, CDR1 is MNHEY, CDR2 SVGAGI. Trimming took 4 bases from V and 5 from J, leaving 13 bases between them. The CDR3 has 14 residues.

This sequence joins TRBV25-1 and TRBJ2-1; 7 bases fit TRBD1. The CDR3 has 15 amino acids. V lost 2 bases and J lost 1; bases outside the gene matches: 2. CDR1 and CDR2 from the germline V gene are MGHDK and SYGVNS. CDR3: CASSETTGSYNEQFF. In nucleotides, the CDR3 is TGTGCCAGCAGTGAAACGACAGGGTCCTACAATGAGCAGTTCTTC.

The chain is built from TRBV5-1 and TRBJ2-7; 10 bases are a match to TRBD2. Trimming at V came to 0 bases and at J to 12 bases, leaving 9 bases not matched to a gene. Per germline, CDR1 SGHRS and CDR2 YFSETQ. This CDR3 region has 14 residues. In nucleotides, the CDR3 is TGCGCCAGCAGCTTGGAAAGGACTAGCGGCCCGGGGTACTTC. Translating it yields CASSLERTSGPGYF.

This chain joins TRBV4-2 and TRBJ2-5; tentatively, D is TRBD2 (7 bases). There are 15 residues in the CDR3. Germline V CDR1 and CDR2: LGHNA, YNFKEQ. The V end lost 4 bases, the J end lost 2 bases, and 14 bases lay between the germline ends. CDR3 in DNA: TGTGCCAGCAGCCCCGGGGGGCCTGGGCAAGAGACCCAGTACTTC. Amino acids: CASSPGGPGQETQYF.

This clone was seen only a few times. V gene TRBV5-4 combines with J gene TRBJ1-2; D is uncertain. CDR1 is SGHNT and CDR2 is YYREEE in the germline V gene (reference sequence). Trimming cost V 2 bases and J 13 bases, with 18 bases left between them. The CDR3 loop spans 13 amino acids. The CDR3 sequence: CASSLRQTEGGTF. The CDR3 nucleotides read TGTGCCAGCAGCTTAAGACAAACGGAGGGCGGCACCTTC.

The J gene is TRBJ1-1, the V gene TRBV7-2; 7 nucleotides line up with TRBD1. The V gene's germline CDR1 is SGHTA and CDR2 FQGNSA. Trimming took 2 bases from V and 4 from J; bases not matched to a gene: 4. The CDR3 is 14 residues long. CDR3 sequence: CASSLKPGGTEAFF. The CDR3 nucleotides are TGTGCCAGCAGCTTAAAGCCAGGGGGCACTGAAGCTTTCTTT. Supplemented by reference TRBV7-2 and TRBJ1-1, the full variable domain reads GAGVSQSPSNKVTEKGKDVELRCDPISGHTALYWYRQSLGQGLEFLIYFQGNSAPDKSGLPSDRFSAERTGGSVSTLTIQRTQQEDSAVYLCASSLKPGGTEAFFGQGTRLTVV.

This sequence joins TRBV6-5 and TRBJ2-7; 7 nucleotides match TRBD2. This CDR3 has 13 amino acids. The germline gives CDR1 MNHEY, CDR2 SVGAGI. The ends lost 6 bases at V and 6 bases at J; junction bases unmatched: 8. The DNA of the CDR3 is TGTGCCAGCAGCCCCCGGGGCGGGAGCGAGCAGTACTTC. Translated: CASSPRGGSEQYF.

The chain employs TRBV4-2 and TRBJ2-4; maybe TRBD2 (5 bases). The CDR3 is made up of 15 amino acids. Germline V CDR1 and CDR2: LGHNA, YNFKEQ. V shed 3 bases and J shed 8 bases, with 17 bases lying between them. This CDR3 reads CASSQGRSGKDIQYF. The CDR3 nucleotides read TGTGCCAGCAGCCAGGGCAGGTCGGGAAAGGACATTCAGTACTTC.

V gene TRBV6-6 combines with J gene TRBJ1-4, with 10 bases identical to TRBD1. Germline V gene sequence: CDR1 MNHNY, CDR2 SVGAGI (reference sequence). The CDR3 loop spans 15 amino acids. The V gene end was trimmed by 1 base and the J gene end by 6 bases; junction bases not matched to a gene: 2. CDR3 amino acids: CASSYWDRGDEKLFF. CDR3 sequence (DNA): TGTGCCAGCAGTTACTGGGACAGGGGTGATGAAAAACTGTTTTTT.

This sequence joins TRBV25-1 and TRBJ1-2, with a weak D call TRBD1 (5 bases). The V gene lost 2 bases and the J gene lost 3 bases, with 10 bases spanning the gap. The CDR3 length is 14 residues. Germline V gene lookup returns CDR1 MGHDK and CDR2 SYGVNS. This CDR3 is CASSELDSYYGYTF. The CDR3 DNA reads as TGTGCCAGCAGTGAACTAGACAGCTACTATGGCTACACCTTC.

This chain joins TRBV27 and TRBJ1-2, with 8 positions matching TRBD1. The CDR3 sequence is 14 residues long. The V and J ends lost 2 bases and 2 bases, in that order; junction bases with no gene match: 1. Germline CDR1 reads MNHEY; CDR2 reads SMNVEV (reference sequence). This chain's CDR3 is CASSLRQGNYGYTF. Written as DNA, the CDR3 is TGTGCCAGCAGTTTAAGACAGGGGAACTATGGCTACACCTTC.

This chain connects TRBV5-1 to TRBJ2-7; 8 bases agree with TRBD2. Germline V lookup: CDR1 SGHRS, CDR2 YFSETQ. Trimming at V came to 0 bases and at J to 3 bases, leaving 5 bases not matched to a gene. The CDR3 has 15 residues. CDR3 region: CASSLASGRDYEQYF. CDR3 nucleotide sequence: TGCGCCAGCAGCTTGGCTAGCGGGCGAGACTACGAGCAGTACTTC.

The chain recombines TRBV11-3 with TRBJ1-2; TRBD1 is a possible D gene (5 bases). Germline V gene sequence: CDR1 SGHNT, CDR2 YENEEA. This CDR3 region has 16 residues. The V end was cut by 6 bases, the J end by 2 bases, with 19 bases between. CDR3 DNA: TGTGCCAGCAGGCCTAGGGGTAGGGAGGCCAACTATGGCTACACCTTC. This sequence encodes CASRPRGREANYGYTF.

This chain joins TRBV5-1 and TRBJ2-1; TRBD2 matches 9 bases. With 0 bases clipped from V and 1 base from J, the junction kept 2 bases outside the gene matches. CDR1 is SGHRS, CDR2 YFSETQ, per germline. This CDR3 contains 16 residues. CDR3 region: CASSLVTSGSYNEQFF. The CDR3 DNA reads TGCGCCAGCAGCTTGGTGACTAGCGGTTCCTACAATGAGCAGTTCTTC.

The count of this clone is one. The chain combines TRBV24-1 with TRBJ2-7; 7 positions agree with TRBD2. From germline, CDR1 is KGHDR and CDR2 SFDVKD. The CDR3 is 12 amino acids. V trimming: 7 bases; J trimming: 3 bases; junction bases outside the gene matches: 2. CDR3 nucleotides: TGTGCCACCAGGGGACTACACTACGAGCAGTACTTC. Protein product: CATRGLHYEQYF.

This chain links TRBV28 with TRBJ1-2, with 8 bases matching TRBD1. V lost 6 bases, J lost 2 bases, and 5 bases stayed unmatched. Germline loops: CDR1 MDHEN, CDR2 SYDVKM. There are 14 residues in the CDR3. The CDR3: CASRPTGENYGYTF. CDR3 bases: TGTGCCAGCAGACCGACAGGGGAGAACTATGGCTACACCTTC.

This clone was recorded once. The V gene is TRBV19, the J gene TRBJ2-7; the match to TRBD2 covers 7 bases. The CDR3 runs 13 residues. From germline, CDR1 is LNHDA and CDR2 SQIVND (reference sequence). J gave up 5 bases and V 9 bases, and 10 bases lay outside the gene matches. The CDR3 coding sequence is TGTGCCAGCCCGGGCGGGGGTCGGGACGAGCAGTACTTC. Residues: CASPGGGRDEQYF.

The chain couples TRBV4-2 to TRBJ1-1; tentative D call: TRBD1 (5 bases). Germline V CDR1 and CDR2: LGHNA, YNFKEQ. Trimming pared 6 bases from V and 1 base from J, leaving 12 bases between. The CDR3 extends over 14 amino acids. The CDR3: CASSRMTENTEAFF. CDR3 coding DNA: TGTGCCAGCAGTCGTATGACAGAGAACACTGAAGCTTTCTTT.

The CDR3 DNA follows: TGCAGCGTTGAGGAAACAGGGATGGATGGCTACACCTTC. It yields the protein CSVEETGMDGYTF. The rearrangement links TRBV29-1 to TRBJ1-2, with a tentative D call TRBD1 (6 bases). The CDR3 runs 13 residues. In germline, CDR1 is SQVTM, CDR2 ANQGSEA. V lost 3 bases to trimming and J lost 6 bases, with 14 bases between them.

This chain uses TRBV7-9 with TRBJ1-1, with D perhaps matching TRBD1 (5 bases). The CDR3 spans 13 residues. Looked up from germline, CDR1 is SEHNR and CDR2 is FQNEAQ (reference sequence). Trimming cost V 5 bases and J 2 bases, with 9 bases left between them. CDR3 in amino acids: CASSITGNTEAFF. As DNA, the CDR3 is TGTGCCAGCAGCATTACAGGAAACACTGAAGCTTTCTTT.

A few counts support this clone. V gene TRBV7-9 combines with J gene TRBJ2-1, with 11 bases identical to TRBD2. V dropped 3 bases and J dropped 7; count of bases not matched to a gene: 5. The CDR3 extends over 15 amino acids. The V gene's germline CDR1 is SEHNR and CDR2 FQNEAQ (reference sequence). The CDR3 DNA reads TGTGCCAGCAGCTTTACTAGCGGGAGTCTTAATGAGCAGTTCTTC. Translating it yields CASSFTSGSLNEQFF. The full variable domain, completed using reference TRBV7-9 and TRBJ2-1, is DTGVSQNPRHKITKRGQNVTFRCDPISEHNRLYWYRQTLGQGPEFLTYFQNEAQLEKSRLLSDRFSAERPKGSFSTLEIQRTEQGDSAMYLCASSFTSGSLNEQFFGPGTRLTVL.

The rearrangement uses TRBV4-1 and TRBJ2-1, with D perhaps TRBD2 (6 bases). This CDR3 is 16 amino acids long. CDR1 and CDR2 (germline): MGHRA, YSYEKL. Trimming pared 1 base from V and 7 bases from J, leaving 17 bases between. The CDR3 DNA reads TGCGCCAGCAGCCAAGTCCTAAGACGGGAGTTGAATGAGCAGTTCTTC. As protein: CASSQVLRRELNEQFF.

The chain is built from TRBV4-1 and TRBJ1-3, with a possible D match to TRBD1 (5 bases). Looked up from germline, CDR1 is MGHRA and CDR2 is YSYEKL. The CDR3 extends over 14 amino acids. Trimming removed 1 base from V and 2 bases from J, with 6 bases in between. CDR3: CASSQAGAGNTIYF. The CDR3 DNA reads as TGCGCCAGCAGCCAAGCGGGGGCTGGAAACACCATATATTTT.

A note on this clone: The sample holds other DNA sequences that translate to the same CDR3. The chain uses TRBV28 and TRBJ2-7, with D possibly matching TRBD1 (6 bases). This CDR3 comprises 14 residues. V lost 6 bases and J 0 bases, leaving 12 bases between the germline ends. Germline CDR1 MDHEN, CDR2 SYDVKM. As DNA, the CDR3 is TGTGCCAGCAGCCTAAGACAGGTCTCCTACGAGCAGTACTTC. It codes for CASSLRQVSYEQYF.

This clone was counted once. The same CDR3 arises from other DNA sequences in this sample as well. The chain joins TRBV2 to TRBJ2-7, with 7 positions matching TRBD1. CDR3 size: 14 residues. The germline V gene encodes CDR1 SNHLY and CDR2 FYNNEI. Trimming at V came to 5 bases and at J to 2 bases, leaving 6 bases not matched to a gene. The CDR3 DNA follows: TGTGCCAGCAGTCGACAGGGTGTCCCCTACGAGCAGTACTTC. Protein sequence: CASSRQGVPYEQYF.

This chain joins TRBV5-4 and TRBJ1-6; 7 nucleotides agree with TRBD1. Per germline, CDR1 SGHNT and CDR2 YYREEE (reference sequence). Germline trimming cut 5 bases from V and 8 bases from J; bases unmatched to any gene: 7. This CDR3 spans 14 amino acids. CDR3: CASRKPDRDSPLHF. CDR3 bases: TGTGCCAGCAGAAAACCTGACAGGGATTCACCCCTCCACTTT. Full variable domain (remainder filled in from reference TRBV5-4 and TRBJ1-6): ETGVTQSPTHLIKTRGQQVTLRCSSQSGHNTVSWYQQALGQGPQFIFQYYREEENGRGNFPPRFSGLQFPNYSSELNVNALELDDSALYLCASRKPDRDSPLHFGNGTRLTVT.

The chain combines TRBV12-5 with TRBJ2-1, with TRBD2 identical over 10 bases. The CDR3 has 14 amino acids. The germline gives CDR1 LGHNT, CDR2 FRNRAP. The V and J ends lost 6 bases and 3 bases, in that order; junction bases with no gene match: 2. The CDR3 coding sequence is TGTGCTAGTGGCTGGACTAGCGGCTACAATGAGCAGTTCTTC. Residues: CASGWTSGYNEQFF.

This clone was recorded once. The CDR3: CASSPDRVGRNEQYF. In DNA, the CDR3 is TGTGCCAGCAGTCCAGACAGGGTTGGGAGAAACGAGCAGTACTTC. The chain recombines TRBV27 with TRBJ2-7; 7 bases agree with TRBD1. The germline V gene encodes CDR1 MNHEY and CDR2 SMNVEV (reference sequence). The J segment lost 5 bases and the V segment lost 5 bases, leaving 12 bases of the junction unmatched. This CDR3 has 15 residues.

The chain recombines TRBV18 with TRBJ1-5; D perhaps matches TRBD1 (5 bases). This CDR3 region has 13 residues. Germline-derived CDR1 and CDR2 are KGHSH and LQKENI. V lost 6 bases to trimming and J lost 7 bases, with 13 bases between them. DNA of the CDR3: TGTGCCAGCTCCGCCGGGGGGGACCAGCCCCAGCATTTT. Its protein is CASSAGGDQPQHF.

This clone was recorded a few times. V usage is TRBV2 and J usage is TRBJ2-3; the D gene is possibly TRBD2 (6 bases). The V and J ends lost 4 bases and 5 bases respectively, with 19 bases between them. CDR1 is SNHLY, CDR2 FYNNEI, per germline. This CDR3 has 16 amino acids. This chain's CDR3 is CASSVAGRMVQDTQYF. CDR3 coding DNA: TGTGCCAGCAGTGTAGCAGGGAGGATGGTTCAAGATACGCAGTATTTT.

This chain uses TRBV24-1 with TRBJ2-1; TRBD2 agrees at 7 bases. Germline CDR1 and CDR2: KGHDR and SFDVKD. V was clipped by 0 bases and J by 6 bases; unmatched bases: 4. The CDR3 totals 15 residues. CDR3 coding DNA: TGTGCCACCAGTGATTTGGGGGCTAGCGGCAATGAGCAGTTCTTC. Translating it yields CATSDLGASGNEQFF.